The entry below describes one T cell receptor (beta chain). This clone's antigen is unknown. Base quality data are lacking; no much larger clone is found one base away. For TCR Vbeta sequencing, memory CD4+ T cells were sorted ex vivo from the peripheral blood of narcolepsy patients and healthy controls. The sample originates from a study of T cells in narcolepsy listed by TCRdb under 2018. Regarding the study in general: Patients with narcolepsy type 1 or type 2 (NT1, NT2) and healthy control donors were enrolled in the study. Autoreactive T cells targeting hypocretin neuron self-antigens (hypocretin, TRIB2) were sought in narcolepsy patients, and TCR Vbeta sequencing was used to track clonotypes in blood and CSF.

The method was the immunoSEQ multiplex PCR assay. The source is immuneACCESS, and TCRdb retained only in-frame sequences with V and J called. Part of the clones is not carried over; for the studies checked, unresolved V genes explain less than half of this, and the remainder is unexplained. The table for this sample lists fewer than 35,000 clones; 75% to 90% of them were counted only once. The ten largest make up roughly 0.69% of the sample. Broad study findings and their caveats: Patients and controls had similar numbers of sequenced blood memory CD4+ clonotypes, with averages of around 40,000 in patients and some 35,000 in controls. According to the report, autoreactive clonotypes were detected serially in the blood of the same patients and of different patients, but not in healthy controls. No sequences matching autoreactive T cell clones were present in some of the blood memory CD4+ repertoires from patients and controls. Plots that compared CSF and blood CD4+ T cell clonotypes from the same patient highlighted HCRT-specific and TRIB2-specific autoreactive clonotypes.

Sequenced input: memory (CD45RA-) CD4+ T cells from blood. The sample's cell subset or site label, in plain terms: memory T cells sorted ex vivo from peripheral blood. This receptor was identified in a human donor in good health.

The nucleotide sequence is TGTGCCAGCAGTGAGGCTAGCGGGGGATCTTCTAGCACAGATACGCAGTATTTT. The resulting protein is CASSEASGGSSSTDTQYF. This chain is built from TRBV25-1 and TRBJ2-3; TRBD2 agrees with 10 junctional bases. The CDR3 contains 18 residues, cysteine and phenylalanine counted. The only DNA kept is the CDR3, 54 bases in frame from the first base. V ends up 3 bases short and J 0 bases short, with an unmatched junction base count of 9. Based on the germline V gene, the CDR1 and CDR2 sequences are MGHDK and SYGVNS.